This TCR beta chain is from a study of low-dose radiotherapy and immunotherapy resistance in tumors. Time point given: before trial treatment. TRAV- and TRBV-specific primers, spanning alpha and beta chains, primed first-strand cDNA. TCR amplification used about 18 PCR cycles, a constant-region primer and a V-primer adapter. TCRdb re-derived calls from the reads in MiXCR, one entry per CDR3 protein. The data show about 60,000 distinct CDR3 sequences, approximately 25% seen once. The CDR3 sequence is 15 residues long. Germline V gene sequence: CDR1 MNHEY, CDR2 SVGEGT. V was pared by 6 bases and J by 5 bases, with 16 bases between.

Sequencing was performed on PBMCs, taken before treatment. The genes are TRBV6-2 or TRBV6-3 and TRBJ2-2, with no clear D. This TCR came from a male donor with prostate cancer. In nucleotides, the CDR3 is TGTGCCAGCAGCGAAAGTGGGGTAGGGACCGGGGAGCTGTTTTTT. It is translated as CASSESGVGTGELFF.